This is a list of T cell receptor beta chains from one sample in a study of regulatory T cells in long-lasting Graves disease. TCRdb called the multiplex PCR reads again in MiXCR, with one record for every CDR3 protein. Of some 420,000 distinct CDR3 sequences listed, about 22% are singletons. Specimen: peripheral blood mononuclear cells (PBMCs), collected when the disease was refractory, from a patient treated with antithyroid drugs. The receptors originated from a female donor with Graves disease. Each CDR3 is given with its conserved first and last residue. The D gene is left open where the match is weak.

d_call: -; v_call: TRBV28; j_call: TRBJ2-1; cdr3_aa: CASTLGSAWEQFF
d_call: -; v_call: TRBV2; j_call: TRBJ2-5; cdr3_aa: CASSDPGRETQYF
d_call: TRBD1; v_call: TRBV7-2; j_call: TRBJ1-2; cdr3_aa: CASSPETGGASYGYTF
d_call: -; v_call: TRBV28; j_call: TRBJ2-1; cdr3_aa: CASSLSLGLGEQFF
d_call: -; v_call: TRBV9; j_call: TRBJ2-2; cdr3_aa: CASSVGQNTGELFF
d_call: -; v_call: TRBV2; j_call: TRBJ2-7; cdr3_aa: CASSPTYFSYEQYF
d_call: TRBD1; v_call: TRBV11-1; j_call: TRBJ1-2; cdr3_aa: CASSPPGTENGYTF
d_call: -; v_call: TRBV11-3; j_call: TRBJ2-2; cdr3_aa: CASSLIPGELFF
d_call: -; v_call: TRBV11-3; j_call: TRBJ1-1; cdr3_aa: CASSSTARQLEAFF
d_call: -; v_call: TRBV20-1; j_call: TRBJ1-6; cdr3_aa: CSARGPGQMNSPLHF
d_call: -; v_call: TRBV4-3; j_call: TRBJ1-4; cdr3_aa: CASSQEPGRGLFF
d_call: -; v_call: TRBV7-9; j_call: TRBJ1-4; cdr3_aa: CASSRDIGDEKLFF
d_call: -; v_call: TRBV12-3/TRBV12-4; j_call: TRBJ2-7; cdr3_aa: CASSQVSGTYEQYF
d_call: -; v_call: TRBV10-3; j_call: TRBJ2-7; cdr3_aa: CAISEGDSFSYEQYF
d_call: -; v_call: TRBV7-3; j_call: TRBJ2-2; cdr3_aa: CASSLPGSGELFF
d_call: -; v_call: TRBV12-3/TRBV12-4; j_call: TRBJ1-1; cdr3_aa: CASHDGEGTEAFF
d_call: -; v_call: TRBV7-2; j_call: TRBJ1-3; cdr3_aa: CASSYVLGRNTIYF
d_call: -; v_call: TRBV13; j_call: TRBJ1-4; cdr3_aa: CASSFRQVEKLFF
d_call: TRBD1; v_call: TRBV20-1; j_call: TRBJ1-2; cdr3_aa: CSAARPGQGAGGYTF
d_call: -; v_call: TRBV7-2; j_call: TRBJ1-5; cdr3_aa: CASSLGTLGGQPQHF
d_call: -; v_call: TRBV6-1; j_call: TRBJ2-2; cdr3_aa: CATQNTGELFF
d_call: -; v_call: TRBV20-1; j_call: TRBJ1-5; cdr3_aa: CSALRGMSQPQHF
d_call: -; v_call: TRBV20-1; j_call: TRBJ2-7; cdr3_aa: CSARWEAGRSYEQYF
d_call: -; v_call: TRBV12-3/TRBV12-4; j_call: TRBJ1-2; cdr3_aa: CASSFTQRATGYTF
d_call: -; v_call: TRBV30; j_call: TRBJ1-1; cdr3_aa: CAWRKGRDTEAFF
d_call: -; v_call: TRBV4-1; j_call: TRBJ2-5; cdr3_aa: CASSQGGLKETQYF
d_call: -; v_call: TRBV2; j_call: TRBJ2-6; cdr3_aa: CATLLVSGANVLTF
d_call: TRBD2; v_call: TRBV2; j_call: TRBJ2-3; cdr3_aa: CASSEGLAGVDTDTQYF
d_call: TRBD2; v_call: TRBV20-1; j_call: TRBJ2-3; cdr3_aa: CSGSGGSTDTQYF
d_call: -; v_call: TRBV12-3/TRBV12-4; j_call: TRBJ2-5; cdr3_aa: CASSFGTETQYF
d_call: -; v_call: TRBV12-5; j_call: TRBJ1-5; cdr3_aa: CASGLTPGSRARQPQHF
d_call: -; v_call: TRBV6-1; j_call: TRBJ1-1; cdr3_aa: CASKRGQNTEAFF
d_call: -; v_call: TRBV12-3/TRBV12-4; j_call: TRBJ1-4; cdr3_aa: CASSLADGATNEKLFF
d_call: -; v_call: TRBV15; j_call: TRBJ2-7; cdr3_aa: CATSRDPGYEQYF
d_call: -; v_call: TRBV28; j_call: TRBJ1-2; cdr3_aa: CASRADLNYGYTF
d_call: -; v_call: TRBV2; j_call: TRBJ1-5; cdr3_aa: CASTLGGPVPQHF
d_call: -; v_call: TRBV19; j_call: TRBJ2-5; cdr3_aa: CASKVAGNQETQYF
d_call: -; v_call: TRBV11-2; j_call: TRBJ1-1; cdr3_aa: CASSPGASTEAFF
d_call: -; v_call: TRBV20-1; j_call: TRBJ1-4; cdr3_aa: CSASVGSIATNEKLFF
d_call: -; v_call: TRBV7-9; j_call: TRBJ2-5; cdr3_aa: CASSASTGFWWLNF
d_call: -; v_call: TRBV7-3; j_call: TRBJ2-7; cdr3_aa: CASSFQSGPPYEQYF
d_call: -; v_call: TRBV20-1; j_call: TRBJ2-5; cdr3_aa: CSARALRDFAETQYF
d_call: -; v_call: TRBV7-2; j_call: TRBJ1-1; cdr3_aa: CASRPGRRGGEAFF
d_call: -; v_call: TRBV6-5; j_call: TRBJ2-3; cdr3_aa: CASSYSAGDTDTQYF
d_call: -; v_call: TRBV19; j_call: TRBJ1-1; cdr3_aa: CASNERVGAVNTEAFF
d_call: TRBD2; v_call: TRBV7-2; j_call: TRBJ2-2; cdr3_aa: CASSLALAENTGELFF